This T cell receptor beta chain came from a study of T cells in Graves' hyperthyroidism and ophthalmopathy. What was amplified from RNA transcripts were TCR beta CDR3 regions. The TCR CDR3 was amplified in a first-round RT-PCR using the HTBI primer set. TCRdb redid the calling of the multiplex PCR reads with MiXCR, one entry per CDR3 protein. Among some 440,000 distinct CDR3 sequences listed, 15% to 19% were seen once. Study findings and constraints: Separation of ophthalmopathy from stable hyperthyroidism was achieved by a 13 V-J model. Most thyroid-expanded clonotypes above 0.001 were also found in blood.

The V and J ends lost 4 bases and 8 bases respectively, with 21 bases between them. Germline lookup yields CDR1 ENHRY and CDR2 SYGVKD. This CDR3 region has 15 residues. This clonotype has only a few counts. The antigen remains unidentified. A much larger clone lies one base from this, so it may be a read error. Those patients with uncontrolled infection, other autoimmune disease, pregnancy or lactation were excluded. The diagnoses drew upon clinical symptoms, serum thyroxine and TRAb, thyroid ultrasound and orbital computed tomography. The specimen sequenced was blood. The source is a young woman with Graves' hyperthyroidism. This sequence joins TRBV10-3 and TRBJ2-7, with D perhaps being TRBD1 or TRBD2 (5 bases each). This CDR3 is CAISVSIGTQVKQYF. The CDR3 bases are TGTGCCATCAGTGTGTCGATAGGGACCCAGGTTAAGCAGTACTTC.